These T cell receptor beta chains were read from a single sample in a study of memory CD4+ T cells and cytomegalovirus serostatus. Measured with immunoSEQ multiplex PCR; TCRdb has only the in-frame clones, and not every one. The sample shows some 25,000 clones, about 79% of them seen only once. The specimen was memory CD4+ T cells from blood. The receptor source for this set is an adult in good health and CMV-seronegative. The CDR3 runs from the conserved cysteine through the conserved F or W. The D gene is left open where the match is weak. Clone size is given for some rows only: seen once, a few or many times, or a class if the clone is expanded.

TRBV23-1	TRBJ2-2	18	-	-	TGCGCCAGCAGTCAATCGGGGGATTCAGATCCGAACACCGGGGAGCTGTTTTTT	CASSQSGDSDPNTGELFF
TRBV27	TRBJ1-4	15	-	-	TGTGCCAGCGCTCCAGGGTGGGCCGGGAATGAAAAACTGTTTTTT	CASAPGWAGNEKLFF
TRBV5-1	TRBJ2-7	15	-	TRBD2	TGCGCCACGCAGCGAACTAGCGGGAGCTCCTACGAGCAGTACTTC	CATQRTSGSSYEQYF
TRBV9	TRBJ2-7	15	-	-	TGTGCCAGCAGCCCCCCCCTAGCGAAGCCCTACGAGCAGTACTTC	CASSPPLAKPYEQYF
TRBV6-1	TRBJ2-3	15	-	-	TGTGCCAGCAGTGAAGCGGCGGGGCTCACAGATACGCAGTATTTT	CASSEAAGLTDTQYF
TRBV4-1	TRBJ2-5	13	once	-	TGCGCCAGCAGCCAGCCGGCCCAAGAGACCCAGTACTTC	CASSQPAQETQYF
TRBV7-9	TRBJ1-1	14	few	TRBD1	TGTGCCAGCAGCCACGACAGGGGTGGAACTGAAGCTTTCTTT	CASSHDRGGTEAFF
TRBV19	TRBJ1-2	13	few	-	TGTGCCAGTAGGGGGGCTACCGTCGGTGGCTACACCTTC	CASRGATVGGYTF
TRBV11-3	TRBJ2-5	16	-	-	TGTGCCAGCAGCTTAGGGGGGCGGAGTTTGCAAGAGACCCAGTACTTC	CASSLGGRSLQETQYF
TRBV6-4	TRBJ2-1	15	-	-	TGTGCCAGCAGCTCCGGGACTGGGCCGGCCAATGAGCAGTTCTTC	CASSSGTGPANEQFF
TRBV28	TRBJ2-7	14	few	TRBD2	TGTGCCAGCAGAGCGGGACTAGCCCATCCCTTGCAGTACTTC	CASRAGLAHPLQYF
TRBV7-9	TRBJ1-2	13	-	-	TGTGCCAGCAGCCGACAGGCAGGTCTTGGCTACACCTTC	CASSRQAGLGYTF
TRBV18	TRBJ1-1	15	few	TRBD1	TGTGCCAGCTCACCCCCGACAGGGATCAACACTGAAGCTTTCTTT	CASSPPTGINTEAFF
TRBV30	TRBJ1-1	16	few	-	TGTGCCTGGAGTGTACTAGGGGGGGTGGTGAACACTGAAGCTTTCTTT	CAWSVLGGVVNTEAFF
TRBV19	TRBJ1-1	16	-	TRBD1	TGTGCCAGTAGTATACTTGCCGGGACAGGGGACACTGAAGCTTTCTTT	CASSILAGTGDTEAFF
TRBV5-1	TRBJ2-2	18	-	TRBD2	TGCGCCAGCAGCGGGGCCCCTTCTAGCGGGGCGAACACCGGGGAGCTGTTTTTT	CASSGAPSSGANTGELFF
TRBV13	TRBJ2-3	16	-	TRBD1	TGTGCCAGCAGCTTATCGGGGACAGGTAGCACAGATACGCAGTATTTT	CASSLSGTGSTDTQYF
TRBV4-1	TRBJ2-1	16	once	-	TGCGCCAGCAGCCAAGGCAGGGGCGTCTCCTACAATGAGCAGTTCTTC	CASSQGRGVSYNEQFF
TRBV27	TRBJ1-1	17	-	TRBD1	TGTGCCAGCAGCCTCGTTATCCGTCCGACAGGGGGGACTGAAGCTTTCTTT	CASSLVIRPTGGTEAFF
TRBV18	TRBJ1-2	14	-	-	TGTGCCAGCTCACCGGGACCGGCTTTTGGTGGCTACACCTTC	CASSPGPAFGGYTF
TRBV7-8	TRBJ1-2	16	-	-	TGTGCCAGCAGCTTAGATTCAAAGGGTGTGTCTTATGGCTACACCTTC	CASSLDSKGVSYGYTF
TRBV18	TRBJ2-6	15	-	-	TGTGCCAGTTCATTCGACAGATCTGGGGCCAACGTCCTGACTTTC	CASSFDRSGANVLTF
TRBV21-1	TRBJ1-4	15	once	-	TGTGCCAGCGGAACCCCCCCCGGCCTTAGGGAAAAACTGTTTTTT	CASGTPPGLREKLFF
TRBV2	TRBJ1-2	14	once	TRBD1	TGTGCCAGCAGCATAGGACAGGGCCTATATGGCTACACCTTC	CASSIGQGLYGYTF
TRBV2	TRBJ1-5	15	few	TRBD1	TGTGCCAGCAGTGAAGCCAGGGGGCCTCGCCAGCCCCAGCATTTT	CASSEARGPRQPQHF
TRBV28	TRBJ2-5	12	-	-	TGTGCCAGCAGTTTCTTCTCAGAGACCCAGTACTTC	CASSFFSETQYF
TRBV7-2	TRBJ2-7	14	-	-	TGTGCCAGCAGCTTGGTCAGGGGTAAATACGAGCAGTACTTC	CASSLVRGKYEQYF
TRBV28	TRBJ2-1	16	-	TRBD2	TGTGCCAGCAGTTTATTTAGCGGGGGCTCCTACAATGAGCAGTTCTTC	CASSLFSGGSYNEQFF
TRBV5-1	TRBJ2-7	16	once	-	TGCGCCAGCAGCTTGGCCCCGGTCCCCCCCGCCTACGAGCAGTACTTC	CASSLAPVPPAYEQYF
TRBV11-2	TRBJ2-2	13	-	TRBD1	TGTGCCAGCGGACAGGGAAACACCGGGGAGCTGTTTTTT	CASGQGNTGELFF
TRBV29-1	TRBJ1-1	14	few	-	TGCAGCGTAGAATTACGCAGGACGAACACTGAAGCTTTCTTT	CSVELRRTNTEAFF
TRBV20-1	TRBJ2-7	11	-	-	TGCAGTGCTGCCCGCAGTTACGAGCAGTACTTC	CSAARSYEQYF
TRBV6-5	TRBJ1-1	15	-	-	TGTGCCAGCAGTTACGCACCAGGGAGGAGTACTGAAGCTTTCTTT	CASSYAPGRSTEAFF
TRBV11-2	TRBJ2-7	15	-	-	TGTGCCAGCAGCCTCTCGGACAGCGTTTCCTACGAGCAGTACTTC	CASSLSDSVSYEQYF
TRBV9	TRBJ2-5	16	-	-	TGTGCCAGCAGCGTTGGGGGGACACCCAGAGAGGAGACCCAGTACTTC	CASSVGGTPREETQYF
TRBV30	TRBJ1-5	12	once	-	TGTGCCTGGAAACAGGGCTCCAAGCCCCAGCATTTT	CAWKQGSKPQHF
TRBV6-1	TRBJ1-1	12	-	-	TGTGCCAGCATCCGGGTGAACACTGAAGCTTTCTTT	CASIRVNTEAFF
TRBV7-6	TRBJ2-5	13	-	-	TGTGCCAGCAGCTTGTCCCTGGCAGAGACCCAGTACTTC	CASSLSLAETQYF
TRBV19	TRBJ2-1	15	-	TRBD2	TGTGCCAGTAGTAATCCGGGACTAGCGGGAAATGAGCAGTTCTTC	CASSNPGLAGNEQFF
TRBV5-5	TRBJ1-5	13	medium-sized	-	TGTGCCAGCAGCTTGATCTGGGACCAGCCCCAGCATTTT	CASSLIWDQPQHF
TRBV6-5	TRBJ2-7	16	-	TRBD2	TGTGCCAGCAGTTACTCGCCAGCGGGAGGGGTCTACGAGCAGTACTTC	CASSYSPAGGVYEQYF